The clone carrying this T cell receptor (beta chain) was seen ten or more times. What it binds is not known. The source of the sample is a study of early T cells in non-severe SARS-CoV-2 infection. Study background: Sequencing targeted bulk RNA from unsorted whole blood, leaving chains unpaired. Overall study results and limits: Sequences matched to VDJdb favored anti-spike CD8 responses, while private and CD4 specificities were missed.

Unique molecular identifiers (one per individual cDNA molecule) were attached. TCRdb fed the 5' RACE reads into MiXCR, producing one record per CDR3 protein. This sample has 69,000 or so distinct CDR3 sequences; about 9% occur once, and the top ten carry roughly 6%. The CDR3 length is 14 residues. Germline CDR1 and CDR2: LNHDA and SQIVND (reference sequence). Deletions cut 4 bases from V and 4 bases from J, with 10 bases between. Sequenced sample: whole blood. This receptor was identified in an adult who was a healthcare worker with PCR-confirmed SARS-CoV-2 infection or an uninfected control (not recorded which). The chain employs TRBV19 and TRBJ2-2; possible D gene TRBD1, 6 bases. The CDR3 region has the DNA TGTGCCAGTAGTAATCAGGGGAGCACCGGGGAGCTGTTTTTT. This sequence encodes CASSNQGSTGELFF.